These 27 T cell receptor beta chains share one sample of origin, sequenced in a study of Graves' ophthalmopathy and Graves' hyperthyroidism. CDR3 regions of TCR beta were amplified from RNA transcripts. In the first round, RT-PCR was carried out with HTBI primers, and a multiplex PCR formed the second round. In TCRdb, the multiplex PCR reads were re-called with MiXCR into one record per CDR3 protein. Among 260,000 or so distinct CDR3 sequences listed, about 47% were seen once. Sequencing used peripheral blood. These receptors were obtained from an adult man with Graves' ophthalmopathy.

The chain is built from TRBV29-1 and TRBJ2-5; 11 positions match TRBD1. The tail of the sequence fits TRBJ2-1 better, so the J call may be wrong. The CDR3 contains 13 residues. Germline V gene sequence: CDR1 SQVTM, CDR2 ANQGSEA. CDR3 loop: CSHGTGGYNEQFF. In nucleotides, the CDR3 is TGCAGCCACGGGACAGGGGGCTACAATGAGCAGTTCTTC.

This chain uses TRBV5-1 with TRBJ2-5; weak D call: TRBD1 (6 bases). V was clipped by 4 bases and J by 9 bases, with 16 bases between them. This CDR3 is built from 13 residues. Germline lookup yields CDR1 SGHRS and CDR2 YFSETQ. The CDR3 protein is CASSPGQYWAQYF. The CDR3 DNA reads TGCGCCAGCAGCCCCGGACAGTACTGGGCCCAGTACTTC.

This rearrangement joins TRBV7-2 to TRBJ2-7; weak D call: TRBD2 (5 bases). The V gene's germline CDR1 is SGHTA and CDR2 FQGNSA. The CDR3 contains 16 residues. Between the trimmed V and J ends, which lost 6 bases and 2 bases, there was a span of 20 bases. DNA for the CDR3: TGTGCCAGCAGTCGCCAATCGGGAATAGCGACCTACGAGCAGTACTTC. As protein: CASSRQSGIATYEQYF.

This clonotype was detected many times. The CDR3: CASSLNGEANTEAFF. The CDR3 region has the DNA TGTGCCAGCAGCTTGAACGGAGAGGCCAACACTGAAGCTTTCTTT. The J gene is TRBJ1-1, the V gene TRBV7-3; D gene unclear. This CDR3 has 15 amino acids. The germline CDR1 and CDR2 sequences are SGHTA and FQGTGA. The V and J ends lost 3 bases and 2 bases respectively, with 13 bases between them. Complete variable domain (other parts from reference TRBV7-3 and TRBJ1-1): GAGVSQTPSNKVTEKGKYVELRCDPISGHTALYWYRQSLGQGPEFLIYFQGTGAADDSGLPNDRFFAVRPEGSVSTLKIQRTERGDSAVYLCASSLNGEANTEAFFGQGTRLTVV.

This clonotype was found a few times. The DNA for the CDR3 is TGTGCCAGCAGCCAAGGGGGTTTGGCGAACACTGAAGCTTTCTTT. Protein product: CASSQGGLANTEAFF. The chain joins TRBV14 to TRBJ1-1; D uncertain. CDR3 length: 15 residues. Germline assignment: CDR1 SGHDN and CDR2 FVKESK. Trimming removed 1 base from V and 1 base from J, with 10 bases in between.

This clonotype turned up a few times. V is TRBV10-3 and J is TRBJ1-6; D is possibly TRBD1 (5 bases). The CDR3 spans 14 residues. Germline V CDR1 and CDR2: ENHRY, SYGVKD. Between the trimmed V and J ends, which lost 10 bases and 8 bases, there was a span of 18 bases. In DNA, the CDR3 is TGTGCCAGCAGGAAGGGGCAAGAGGATTCACCCCTCCACTTT. Protein product: CASRKGQEDSPLHF.

In its sample, this clonotype was seen a few times. The CDR3 here is CASRLRGSNQPQHF. The CDR3, as DNA: TGTGCCAGCCGATTAAGGGGTAGCAATCAGCCCCAGCATTTT. V gene TRBV2 combines with J gene TRBJ1-5; D may be TRBD1 (5 bases). The germline CDR1 and CDR2 sequences are SNHLY and FYNNEI. With 8 bases removed from V and 0 bases from J, the gap between germline ends came to 11 bases. CDR3 length: 14 residues.

This clonotype was observed many times. The chain joins TRBV19 to TRBJ1-2; D is unresolved. V was pared by 6 bases and J by 2 bases, with 7 bases between. CDR3 length equals 12 residues. Germline V CDR1 and CDR2: LNHDA, SQIVND (reference sequence). Here the CDR3 reads CASRRQNYGYTF. The CDR3 nucleotides are TGTGCCAGTAGACGCCAGAACTATGGCTACACCTTC.

This clonotype was found a few times. The rearrangement joins TRBV7-2 to TRBJ2-3, with D unclear. V was clipped by 6 bases and J by 6 bases, with 16 bases between them. The CDR3 sequence is 14 residues long. Germline assignment: CDR1 SGHTA and CDR2 FQGNSA. CDR3 region: CASSLMGARDTQYF. For the CDR3, the DNA is TGTGCCAGCAGTTTAATGGGCGCCCGGGATACGCAGTATTTT. Combining the CDR3 with reference TRBV7-2 and TRBJ2-3 gives the whole variable domain GAGVSQSPSNKVTEKGKDVELRCDPISGHTALYWYRQSLGQGLEFLIYFQGNSAPDKSGLPSDRFSAERTGGSVSTLTIQRTQQEDSAVYLCASSLMGARDTQYFGPGTRLTVL.

This sequence joins TRBV7-9 and TRBJ2-5; the D is unclear. The CDR3 contains 16 residues. From germline, CDR1 is SEHNR and CDR2 FQNEAQ (reference sequence). Trimming pared 5 bases from V and 2 bases from J, leaving 18 bases between. CDR3: CASSQAPAAAQETQYF. The CDR3 DNA is TGTGCCAGCAGCCAAGCCCCTGCAGCCGCGCAAGAGACCCAGTACTTC.

The chain joins TRBV2 to TRBJ1-2; maybe TRBD1 (6 bases). Between the trimmed V and J ends, which lost 6 bases and 2 bases, there was a span of 16 bases. The CDR3 is made up of 15 amino acids. CDR1 SNHLY and CDR2 FYNNEI come from the germline V gene. The CDR3 spells CASSQTGLQNYGYTF. The CDR3 DNA sequence: TGTGCCAGCAGCCAGACAGGACTGCAAAACTATGGCTACACCTTC.

The chain carries TRBV12-3 or TRBV12-4 and TRBJ1-1; D remains ambiguous. The CDR3 has 15 amino acids. The V end was cut by 5 bases, the J end by 0 bases, with 13 bases between. As DNA, the CDR3 is TGTGCCAGCAGTCCGAACGGACGGCTGAACACTGAAGCTTTCTTT. Translation: CASSPNGRLNTEAFF.

Only a few counts were recorded for this clonotype. This chain links TRBV25-1 with TRBJ2-2; TRBD1 agrees at 10 bases. Per germline, CDR1 MGHDK and CDR2 SYGVNS. CDR3 length equals 16 residues. J lost 7 bases, V lost 5 bases, and 10 bases had no gene match. CDR3 protein: CASSSLGQGLNGELFF. The CDR3 DNA is TGTGCCAGCAGTTCCCTGGGACAGGGGTTGAACGGGGAGCTGTTTTTT.

This chain joins TRBV12-3 or TRBV12-4 and TRBJ2-6; 7 bases align to TRBD2. J was trimmed by 3 bases and V by 5 bases; bases with no gene match: 4. This CDR3 is 15 amino acids long. In DNA form, the CDR3 reads TGTGCCAGCAGTGGGGGGGTCAGTGGGGCCAACGTCCTGACTTTC. This sequence encodes CASSGGVSGANVLTF.

This sequence joins TRBV7-9 and TRBJ2-5; TRBD1 aligns across 7 bases. Germline V gives CDR1 SEHNR, CDR2 FQNEAQ (reference sequence). Trimming removed 4 bases from V and 2 bases from J; junction bases left unmatched: 4. This CDR3 has 14 amino acids. This CDR3 is CASSSPGQQETQYF. Here the CDR3 DNA reads TGTGCCAGCAGCTCACCGGGACAGCAAGAGACCCAGTACTTC. Full variable domain (missing parts from reference TRBV7-9 and TRBJ2-5): DTGVSQNPRHKITKRGQNVTFRCDPISEHNRLYWYRQTLGQGPEFLTYFQNEAQLEKSRLLSDRFSAERPKGSFSTLEIQRTEQGDSAMYLCASSSPGQQETQYFGPGTRLLVL.

The chain carries TRBV19 and TRBJ1-1; D is unclear. Trimming took 5 bases from V and 2 from J, leaving 21 bases between them. The CDR3 length is 17 residues. In germline, CDR1 is LNHDA, CDR2 SQIVND (reference sequence). The CDR3 coding sequence is TGTGCCAGTAGTGTCTCCCTTATCAGGAGGACCAACACTGAAGCTTTCTTT. It is translated as CASSVSLIRRTNTEAFF. The full variable domain, in which reference TRBV19 and TRBJ1-1 provide the parts outside the CDR3, is DGGITQSPKYLFRKEGQNVTLSCEQNLNHDAMYWYRQDPGQGLRLIYYSQIVNDFQKGDIAEGYSVSREKKESFPLTVTSAQKNPTAFYLCASSVSLIRRTNTEAFFGQGTRLTVV.

CDR3 nucleotide sequence: TGTGCCAGCAGCGGACATACGAACACTGAAGCTTTCTTT. This encodes CASSGHTNTEAFF. The rearrangement links TRBV5-5 to TRBJ1-1, with D possibly being TRBD1 (5 bases). The CDR3 spans 13 residues. The V end lost 4 bases, the J end lost 1 base, and 8 bases lay between the germline ends. CDR1 and CDR2 from the germline V gene are SGHKS and YYEKEE (reference sequence).

V usage is TRBV24-1 and J usage is TRBJ2-6; TRBD1 matches 8 bases. Germline lookup yields CDR1 KGHDR and CDR2 SFDVKD. The ends lost 4 bases at V and 0 bases at J; junction bases unmatched: 7. This CDR3 spans 18 amino acids. CDR3 DNA sequence: TGTGCCACCAGTGAGCGGACAGGGTCCAACTCTGGGGCCAACGTCCTGACTTTC. Residues: CATSERTGSNSGANVLTF.

A few counts support this clonotype. V and J are TRBV7-9 and TRBJ2-7; possibly TRBD1 for D (5 bases). With 1 base removed from V and 11 bases from J, the gap between germline ends came to 12 bases. The CDR3 totals 12 residues. Germline-derived CDR1 and CDR2 are SEHNR and FQNEAQ (reference sequence). In DNA, the CDR3 is TGTGCCAGCAGCTTAGAAGGGGTAAGAGAGTACTTC. Protein sequence: CASSLEGVREYF.

This rearrangement joins TRBV7-2 to TRBJ2-7; D is perhaps TRBD1 (6 bases). Per the germline V gene, CDR1 is SGHTA and CDR2 is FQGNSA. V gave up 4 bases and J gave up 0 bases, with 10 bases separating them. The length of the CDR3 is 14 residues. CDR3 amino acids: CASSSRQASYEQYF. CDR3 bases: TGTGCCAGCAGCTCCCGACAGGCCTCCTACGAGCAGTACTTC.

The chain carries TRBV6-1 and TRBJ2-7, with no clear D. The CDR3 is 14 amino acids. CDR1 is MNHNS and CDR2 is SASEGT in the germline V gene. Trimming removed 5 bases at V and 5 bases at J, with 16 bases between. CDR3 sequence reads: CASSYAPPANEQYF. For the CDR3, the DNA is TGTGCCAGCAGTTACGCTCCCCCGGCCAACGAGCAGTACTTC.

This chain joins TRBV2 and TRBJ1-4, with D perhaps TRBD1 (6 bases). Germline values: CDR1 SNHLY, CDR2 FYNNEI. Trimming shortened V by 5 bases and J by 7 bases, and 17 bases separated the two germline ends. This CDR3 region has 15 residues. The CDR3 protein is CASSPVQGRSEKLFF. Written as DNA, the CDR3 is TGTGCCAGCAGTCCCGTACAGGGTCGGAGTGAAAAACTGTTTTTT. The full variable domain, rest sourced from reference TRBV2 and TRBJ1-4, is EPEVTQTPSHQVTQMGQEVILRCVPISNHLYFYWYRQILGQKVEFLVSFYNNEISEKSEIFDDQFSVERPDGSNFTLKIRSTKLEDSAMYFCASSPVQGRSEKLFFGSGTQLSVL.

This clonotype was seen repeatedly, ten times or more. The chain employs TRBV7-9 and TRBJ1-2, with no clear D. This CDR3 contains 15 residues. The V end was cut by 5 bases, the J end by 0 bases, with 13 bases between. Germline CDR1 and CDR2: SEHNR and FQNEAQ (reference sequence). The CDR3: CASSPVGEANYGYTF. The CDR3 DNA is TGTGCCAGCAGCCCGGTCGGGGAAGCTAACTATGGCTACACCTTC. The full variable domain, completed using reference TRBV7-9 and TRBJ1-2, is DTGVSQNPRHKITKRGQNVTFRCDPISEHNRLYWYRQTLGQGPEFLTYFQNEAQLEKSRLLSDRFSAERPKGSFSTLEIQRTEQGDSAMYLCASSPVGEANYGYTFGSGTRLTVV.

V and J are TRBV7-9 and TRBJ1-5; no clear D. Germline V gene lookup returns CDR1 SEHNR and CDR2 FQNEAQ (reference sequence). The germline V and J ends were trimmed by 1 base and 9 bases, with 22 bases remaining between them. The CDR3 spans 17 residues. The CDR3 is CASSLDLSPSPFGPQHF. The CDR3 DNA is TGTGCCAGCAGCTTAGACTTGAGTCCTTCCCCTTTTGGGCCCCAGCATTTT.

The sample holds a few counts of this clonotype. This rearrangement joins TRBV9 to TRBJ2-7; 7 positions match TRBD2. V lost 4 bases, J lost 7 bases, and 17 bases stayed unmatched. Germline CDR1 is SGDLS and CDR2 is YYNGEE. The CDR3 is 16 amino acids. CDR3 region: CASSSLKGERTREQYF. The CDR3 DNA is TGTGCCAGCAGCTCCCTAAAAGGTGAACGGACTAGGGAGCAGTACTTC.

The chain combines TRBV4-1 with TRBJ2-7; 7 bases fit TRBD2. Per germline, CDR1 MGHRA and CDR2 YSYEKL. The CDR3 consists of 14 residues. Germline trimming cut 0 bases from V and 2 bases from J; bases unmatched to any gene: 1. The CDR3 DNA is TGCGCCAGCAGCCAAGATCGGGGGGCCTACGAGCAGTACTTC. Its protein product is CASSQDRGAYEQYF.

V usage is TRBV15 and J usage is TRBJ2-2, with TRBD1 as a possible D gene (7 bases). This CDR3 contains 15 residues. V lost 8 bases, J lost 1 base, and 14 bases lay in between. Germline V CDR1 and CDR2: LNHNV, YYDKDF (reference sequence). The CDR3 loop reads CATAPQGGNTGELFF. CDR3 coding DNA: TGTGCCACCGCCCCCCAGGGGGGGAACACCGGGGAGCTGTTTTTT.